Shown below are 5 T cell receptor beta chains from a single sample sequenced in a study of blood T cells in healthy people across ages. Primed by a sample-barcoded 5' primer and a J-beta primer mix, a second PCR proceeded for 7 to 11 cycles. One entry per CDR3 protein, called by TCRdb with MiXCR from the 5' RACE reads. The data hold 1 million or so distinct CDR3 sequences, with about 25% observed a single time. The same sample was also studied in work on T cells of mothers and their children.

Sequencing was performed on blood. The origin of the receptors is a girl aged 2 to 9 in good health.

The chain is built from TRBV7-9 and TRBJ1-6, with D possibly matching TRBD1 (5 bases). Germline CDR1 and CDR2: SEHNR and FQNEAQ (reference sequence). V was clipped by 6 bases and J by 6 bases, with 12 bases between them. The CDR3 has 14 amino acids. The CDR3 is CASSSTEPNSPLHF. CDR3 DNA sequence: TGTGCCAGCAGTTCGACAGAGCCTAATTCACCCCTCCACTTT.

Only a few counts were recorded for this clonotype. The CDR3 nucleotides are TGCGCCAGCAGCTTGGCCGGGGAGGGTGGTGAAAAACTGTTTTTT. Encoded protein: CASSLAGEGGEKLFF. This chain links TRBV5-1 with TRBJ1-4; D not resolved. The CDR3 sequence is 15 residues long. V was clipped by 0 bases and J by 7 bases, with 13 bases between them. Germline-derived CDR1 and CDR2 are SGHRS and YFSETQ.

This clonotype has only a few counts. The CDR3 ends on some other residue instead of the conserved phenylalanine or tryptophan, so this is likely a read error. No DNA is shown, since the ends of the CDR3 on it are uncertain; the CDR3 is the one TCRdb lists. The CDR3: CASSWGQGALL. The chain uses TRBV6-2 or TRBV6-3 and TRBJ2-1; the tabulated D call, TRBD1, remains unverified against the DNA. The CDR3 length equals 11 residues, ends included. The germline gives CDR1 MNHEY, CDR2 SVGEGT.

The chain has TRBV29-1 and TRBJ2-3; 8 bases are a match to TRBD2. Germline lookup yields CDR1 SQVTM and CDR2 ANQGSEA. Trimming removed 4 bases from V and 2 bases from J; junction bases left unmatched: 5. The CDR3 runs to 14 residues. CDR3 DNA: TGCAGCGTTGCACGGACTAGCAACACAGATACGCAGTATTTT. This translates into CSVARTSNTDTQYF.

This clonotype was counted a few times. This chain links TRBV10-3 with TRBJ2-1; D remains ambiguous. Trimming shortened V by 0 bases and J by 7 bases, and 13 bases separated the two germline ends. The CDR3 contains 15 residues. The V gene's germline CDR1 is ENHRY and CDR2 SYGVKD. CDR3 amino acids: CAISESKDGLNEQFF. CDR3 DNA: TGTGCCATCAGTGAGTCCAAGGACGGCCTTAATGAGCAGTTCTTC.